The 21 T cell receptor beta chains reported below all come from one sample, sequenced in a study of blood T cell repertoires in COVID-19. The assay was immunoSEQ multiplex PCR, and TCRdb's table has in-frame clones only and misses some. The table shows about 130,000 clones, with around 87% occurring only once. The sample taken for sequencing was peripheral blood. These TCRs come from a woman between 55 and 75 years old with acute or convalescent COVID-19.

This clone was counted once. This chain joins TRBV19 and TRBJ2-3; 11 nucleotides agree with TRBD2. Germline V gene sequence: CDR1 LNHDA, CDR2 SQIVND (reference sequence). The CDR3 spans 17 residues. V lost 3 bases to trimming and J lost 2 bases; unmatched junction nucleotides: 7. The CDR3 DNA reads as TGTGCCAGTAGTATTCCGACTAGCGGGACGCACACAGATACGCAGTATTTT. Protein: CASSIPTSGTHTDTQYF.

The chain is built from TRBV6-1 and TRBJ2-7; D gene unclear. Germline assignment: CDR1 MNHNS and CDR2 SASEGT. The V and J ends lost 3 bases and 4 bases respectively, with 7 bases between them. The CDR3 runs to 12 residues. CDR3 in amino acids: CASSERFYEQYF. CDR3 sequence (DNA): TGTGCCAGCAGTGAGAGATTTTACGAGCAGTACTTC.

The chain uses TRBV6-6 and TRBJ2-7; a possible D gene is TRBD1 (7 bases). The germline V and J ends were trimmed by 4 bases and 2 bases, with 18 bases remaining between them. Germline V lookup: CDR1 MNHNY, CDR2 SVGAGI (reference sequence). The CDR3 length is 16 residues. CDR3 region: CASSFSGDSTTYEQYF. In DNA form, the CDR3 reads TGTGCCAGCAGTTTCTCGGGGGACAGTACTACCTACGAGCAGTACTTC.

The chain employs TRBV21-1 and TRBJ2-7; the DNA was not used to check the table's D call, TRBD2. TRBV21-1 is a pseudogene. This CDR3 contains 14 residues. CDR3 nucleotide sequence: TGTGCCAGCAGCAAAGTGCCGGGGAACCACGAGCAGTACTTC. This codes for CASSKVPGNHEQYF.

V usage is TRBV30 and J usage is TRBJ1-5; tentative D call: TRBD1 (6 bases). V lost 0 bases and J lost 6, with 12 bases in between. The CDR3 length is 14 residues. Germline V CDR1 and CDR2: GTSNPN, SVGIG (reference sequence). The CDR3 loop is CAWSVTGLVQPQHF. The CDR3 DNA reads as TGTGCCTGGAGTGTGACAGGTTTAGTTCAGCCCCAGCATTTT.

Here the CDR3 DNA reads TGTGCCAGCAGTAGGTGCGGGCAGAACGTCTCCTACGAGCAGTACGTC. As protein: CASSRCGQNVSYEQYV. The chain recombines TRBV21-1 with TRBJ2-7; the table names TRBD2, a call not compared with the DNA. TRBV21-1 is flagged as a pseudogene. The CDR3 is 16 residues long.

V is TRBV27 and J is TRBJ1-1; the D gene is possibly TRBD1 (5 bases). This CDR3 has 17 residues. Germline CDR1 and CDR2: MNHEY and SMNVEV (reference sequence). V dropped 1 base and J dropped 5 bases, with 20 bases sitting between them. In DNA form, the CDR3 reads TGTGCCAGCAGTTTATTAAGGGGCGGCCTGGGGGGGACTGAAGCTTTCTTT. Its translation is CASSLLRGGLGGTEAFF.

The chain couples TRBV6-5 to TRBJ1-5, with TRBD1 matching 7 bases. V was pared by 5 bases and J by 0 bases, with 4 bases of the junction left unmatched. The CDR3 has 15 residues. Germline assignment: CDR1 MNHEY and CDR2 SVGAGI. CDR3 coding DNA: TGTGCCAGCAGTAGGGGGCCCAATAGCAATCAGCCCCAGCATTTT. It encodes CASSRGPNSNQPQHF.

V and J are TRBV6-5 and TRBJ2-5; 11 nucleotides agree with TRBD2. V was pared by 2 bases and J by 4 bases, with 6 bases of the junction left unmatched. The CDR3 has 16 amino acids. Germline V gene data show CDR1 as MNHEY and CDR2 as SVGAGI. CDR3 sequence: CASSYLLAGVPETQYF. In DNA form, the CDR3 reads TGTGCCAGCAGTTACCTACTAGCGGGAGTCCCAGAGACCCAGTACTTC.

The rearrangement links TRBV7-2 to TRBJ1-4; a weak D match, TRBD1 (5 bases). V was shortened by 5 bases and J by 6 bases, with 19 bases between the two germline ends. CDR1 is SGHTA and CDR2 is FQGNSA in the germline V gene. CDR3 length: 16 amino acids. CDR3 in amino acids: CASSEVPRVVDEKLFF. CDR3 DNA: TGTGCCAGCAGCGAGGTCCCCAGGGTGGTTGATGAAAAACTGTTTTTT.

The chain is built from TRBV6-1 and TRBJ2-5; TRBD1 is a possible D gene (5 bases). V was clipped by 2 bases and J by 5 bases, with 15 bases between them. The germline gives CDR1 MNHNS, CDR2 SASEGT. This CDR3 spans 15 amino acids. The CDR3 protein is CASSESQGLGETQYF. The CDR3 DNA reads TGTGCCAGCAGTGAAAGCCAGGGCTTGGGGGAGACCCAGTACTTC.

The chain joins TRBV7-9 to TRBJ1-1; possible D gene TRBD1, 5 bases. The germline CDR1 and CDR2 sequences are SEHNR and FQNEAQ (reference sequence). V shed 3 bases and J shed 11 bases, with 13 bases lying between them. The CDR3 runs to 12 residues. CDR3 in amino acids: CASSLDTGEAFF. CDR3 coding DNA: TGTGCCAGCAGCTTGGACACGGGCGAGGCTTTCTTT.

The chain joins TRBV9 to TRBJ2-2, with D hard to call. V lost 3 bases and J 3 bases, leaving 6 bases between the germline ends. The CDR3 extends over 13 amino acids. Germline V CDR1 and CDR2: SGDLS, YYNGEE. The CDR3 bases are TGTGCCAGCAGCGCTACCCACACCGGGGAGCTGTTTTTT. Its translation: CASSATHTGELFF.

The rearrangement joins TRBV5-6 to TRBJ2-2; no clear D gene. The CDR3 sequence is 9 residues long. Trimming removed 7 bases at V and 7 bases at J, with 2 bases between. Germline V CDR1 and CDR2: SGHDT, YYEEEE. CDR3: CASHGELFF. Written as DNA, the CDR3 is TGTGCCAGCCACGGGGAGCTGTTTTTT.

V is TRBV14 and J is TRBJ1-1, with D hard to call. Germline V gene lookup returns CDR1 SGHDN and CDR2 FVKESK. V lost 2 bases and J lost 6, with 4 bases in between. The CDR3 spans 11 residues. CDR3 in amino acids: CASSQLSEAFF. Written as DNA, the CDR3 is TGTGCCAGCAGCCAACTATCTGAAGCTTTCTTT.

This chain joins TRBV2 and TRBJ2-2, with 7 bases fitting TRBD1. Per germline, CDR1 SNHLY and CDR2 FYNNEI. Trimming cost V 3 bases and J 6 bases; bases outside gene matches: 1. The CDR3 loop spans 13 amino acids. The CDR3 here is CASSERGPGELFF. CDR3 coding DNA: TGTGCCAGCAGTGAGAGGGGGCCCGGGGAGCTGTTTTTT.

The chain has TRBV5-1 and TRBJ2-1; D is perhaps TRBD2 (6 bases). The ends were cut back, 4 bases at V and 7 bases at J, with 18 bases in the middle. Looked up from germline, CDR1 is SGHRS and CDR2 is YFSETQ. This CDR3 contains 15 residues. CDR3 sequence reads: CASSVGTPQGNEQFF. CDR3 DNA: TGCGCCAGCAGCGTCGGGACTCCCCAAGGGAATGAGCAGTTCTTC. The variable domain in full, completed from reference TRBV5-1 and TRBJ2-1, reads KAGVTQTPRYLIKTRGQQVTLSCSPISGHRSVSWYQQTPGQGLQFLFEYFSETQRNKGNFPGRFSGRQFSNSRSEMNVSTLELGDSALYLCASSVGTPQGNEQFFGPGTRLTVL.

V gene TRBV5-1 combines with J gene TRBJ1-2; D gene unclear. This CDR3 comprises 12 residues. Germline lookup yields CDR1 SGHRS and CDR2 YFSETQ. V lost 2 bases and J 10 bases, leaving 12 bases between the germline ends. CDR3 bases: TGCGCCAGCAGCTTCTCCTCTCTTAACTACACCTTC. This encodes CASSFSSLNYTF.

This clone appeared once. The chain combines TRBV28 with TRBJ1-5; D possibly corresponds to TRBD1 (5 bases). Germline V gives CDR1 MDHEN, CDR2 SYDVKM. Trimming pared 4 bases from V and 4 bases from J, leaving 20 bases between. CDR3 length: 17 residues. CDR3 sequence (DNA): TGTGCCAGCAGTTCCCACAGAATCGGAGGGGATAATCAGCCCCAGCATTTT. Residues: CASSSHRIGGDNQPQHF. Together with reference TRBV28 and TRBJ1-5, the CDR3 gives the full variable domain: DVKVTQSSRYLVKRTGEKVFLECVQDMDHENMFWYRQDPGLGLRLIYFSYDVKMKEKGDIPEGYSVSREKKERFSLILESASTNQTSMYLCASSSHRIGGDNQPQHFGDGTRLSIL.

The genes are TRBV2 and TRBJ1-2; possible D gene TRBD1, 6 bases. The CDR3 is 16 amino acids. CDR1 and CDR2 (germline): SNHLY, FYNNEI. Deletions cut 1 base from V and 9 bases from J, with 21 bases between. The CDR3 region has the DNA TGTGCCAGCAGTGAAGGGCCGGCCACAGGGCAAATTCGCTACACCTTC. Translating it yields CASSEGPATGQIRYTF.

This chain joins TRBV5-1 and TRBJ1-5; the D is unclear. Trimming removed 4 bases at V and 0 bases at J, with 14 bases between. Germline V lookup: CDR1 SGHRS, CDR2 YFSETQ. The CDR3 consists of 16 residues. CDR3 DNA: TGCGCCAGCAGCGCGGTGCCGGGGTATAGCAATCAGCCCCAGCATTTT. Its protein product is CASSAVPGYSNQPQHF.